The sequence of this T cell receptor delta chain was determined in a study of Vδ1+ human thymocytes. Study outcomes and limitations: Many TRG clonotypes were shared between donors; TRD repertoires were essentially private. Thymic delta-chain repertoires held 20% to 25% Vdelta2 sequences and few Vdelta3, despite high sort purity. Thymic TRG and TRD repertoires appeared highly polyclonal, with Gaussian CDR3 length distributions.

After alphabeta T cell depletion, CD3+ Vdelta1+ Vdelta2- thymocytes were sorted. Sorted Vdelta1+ thymocytes were about 97% to 99.6% pure. Trimming at V came to 2 bases and at J to 0 bases, leaving 35 bases not matched to a gene. Looked up from germline, CDR1 is TSWWSYY and CDR2 is QGS. The CDR3 loop spans 27 amino acids. Sequences come from RNA converted to cDNA by reverse transcription. Pooled V-gene forward primers with one constant-region reverse primer generated the CDR3 amplicons by multiplex PCR. TCRdb re-analyzed the multiplex PCR reads via CATT. The sample lists 54,000 or so delta-chain clones, about 15% occurring once. This clone was seen only a few times. Its target is not known.

The source of this sequence is a boy less than two years old who had congenital heart surgery. This chain joins TRDV1 and TRDJ1; 11 bases match TRDD3. The sample taken for sequencing was Vdelta1+ gamma-delta thymocytes from the thymus. Subset here: FACS-sorted CD3+ TCRalphabeta- TCRVdelta1+ TCRVdelta2- thymocytes. The CDR3 DNA is TGTGCTCTTGGGGAATTGACCCCCATCCTACCATCTACTGGGGGATATGACTCCGTACGGTACACCGATAAACTCATCTTT. Its translation: CALGELTPILPSTGGYDSVRYTDKLIF.